What follows are 25 T cell receptor beta chains derived from one specimen sequenced in a study of blood T cell repertoires in COVID-19. Profiled with immunoSEQ multiplex PCR; TCRdb holds only in-frame clones, not every one. Of over 150,000 clones detected, 60% to 80% appear once; the ten largest clones hold approximately 27%. Sequenced input: peripheral blood. All receptors come from a woman in her 70s with acute or convalescent COVID-19.

There are a few counts of this clone. The V and J genes are TRBV6-5 and TRBJ1-2, with D unclear. In germline, CDR1 is MNHEY, CDR2 SVGAGI. Trimming pared 4 bases from V and 8 bases from J, leaving 17 bases between. The CDR3 covers 14 residues. The DNA for the CDR3 is TGTGCCAGCAGTTCGCCGGCGGGTCACTCCGGCTACACCTTC. It is translated as CASSSPAGHSGYTF.

The J gene is TRBJ1-5, the V gene TRBV2; D remains ambiguous. CDR3 length: 18 residues. Germline-derived CDR1 and CDR2 are SNHLY and FYNNEI. The V end lost 4 bases, the J end lost 0 bases, and 19 bases lay between the germline ends. The CDR3 reads CASSVRRGSRYSNQPQHF. The DNA for the CDR3 is TGTGCCAGCAGTGTAAGGCGTGGGAGCCGATATAGCAATCAGCCCCAGCATTTT. The variable domain in full, completed from reference TRBV2 and TRBJ1-5, reads EPEVTQTPSHQVTQMGQEVILRCVPISNHLYFYWYRQILGQKVEFLVSFYNNEISEKSEIFDDQFSVERPDGSNFTLKIRSTKLEDSAMYFCASSVRRGSRYSNQPQHFGDGTRLSIL.

This clone was seen a handful of times. This chain links TRBV10-3 with TRBJ1-6; a weak D match, TRBD1 (6 bases). With 2 bases removed from V and 7 bases from J, the gap between germline ends came to 9 bases. Germline CDR1 reads ENHRY; CDR2 reads SYGVKD. CDR3 size: 14 residues. The CDR3 loop reads CAISETGPNSPLHF. CDR3 coding DNA: TGTGCCATCAGTGAGACAGGGCCCAATTCACCCCTCCACTTT.

This chain connects TRBV9 to TRBJ2-2, with 11 bases fitting TRBD2. V was clipped by 4 bases and J by 11 bases; unmatched bases: 7. The CDR3 is made up of 14 amino acids. Germline lookup yields CDR1 SGDLS and CDR2 YYNGEE. The CDR3, as DNA: TGTGCCAGCAGCCTTCGGACTAGCGGGTCAGAGCTGTTTTTT. Residues: CASSLRTSGSELFF.

The CDR3 protein is CATSHTNEQFF. CDR3 sequence (DNA): TGTGCCACCAGTCATACAAATGAGCAGTTCTTC. The rearrangement uses TRBV24-1 and TRBJ2-1; D unresolved. This CDR3 region has 11 residues. With 6 bases removed from V and 7 bases from J, the gap between germline ends came to 6 bases. From germline, CDR1 is KGHDR and CDR2 SFDVKD.

The chain has TRBV6-4 and TRBJ1-2, with D possibly TRBD1 on 5 matching bases. Germline V gives CDR1 MRHNA, CDR2 SNTAGT. V was trimmed by 0 bases and J by 6 bases, leaving 14 bases between them. CDR3 length equals 15 residues. CDR3 bases: TGTGCCAGCAGTGACTCACTATGGGGCGTTAATGGCTACACCTTC. This codes for CASSDSLWGVNGYTF.

The chain combines TRBV30 with TRBJ2-1, with D unresolved. The CDR3 sequence is 14 residues long. Trimming took off 1 base at V and 5 bases at J, with 12 bases between the two ends. Germline assignment: CDR1 GTSNPN and CDR2 SVGIG (reference sequence). The CDR3 sequence: CAWSASFINNEQFF. CDR3 nucleotides: TGTGCCTGGAGTGCGAGCTTTATAAACAATGAGCAGTTCTTC. The complete variable domain, with remaining parts taken from reference TRBV30 and TRBJ2-1, reads SQTIHQWPATLVQPVGSPLSLECTVEGTSNPNLYWYRQAAGRGLQLLFYSVGIGQISSEVPQNLSASRPQDRQFILSSKKLLLSDSGFYLCAWSASFINNEQFFGPGTRLTVL.

This clone showed up just once. The rearrangement links TRBV5-4 to TRBJ2-5, with no clear D. Germline CDR1 reads SGHNT; CDR2 reads YYREEE (reference sequence). CDR3 length: 14 amino acids. V dropped 4 bases and J dropped 3 bases, with 13 bases sitting between them. CDR3 bases: TGTGCCAGCAGCCAGCGAGGAACCGAAGAGACCCAGTACTTC. It codes for CASSQRGTEETQYF.

J is TRBJ2-7 and V is TRBV5-1, with a weak D call TRBD1 (7 bases). CDR1 SGHRS and CDR2 YFSETQ come from the germline V gene. This CDR3 is 14 amino acids long. Trimming removed 2 bases from V and 5 bases from J, with 14 bases in between. CDR3 bases: TGCGCCAGCAGCTTTGGAGGGGGCTCTAACGAGCAGTACTTC. Translation: CASSFGGGSNEQYF.

V is TRBV6-5 and J is TRBJ1-4; a possible D gene is TRBD1 (5 bases). V was shortened by 10 bases and J by 0 bases, with 12 bases between the two germline ends. Germline CDR1 and CDR2: MNHEY and SVGAGI. The CDR3 covers 14 residues. The CDR3 DNA sequence: TGTGCCACCAAGGCAGGGACAACTAATGAAAAACTGTTTTTT. Translation: CATKAGTTNEKLFF.

The chain recombines TRBV2 with TRBJ2-3; a possible D gene is TRBD1 (5 bases). V lost 8 bases and J lost 5, with 11 bases in between. CDR1 and CDR2 (germline): SNHLY, FYNNEI. CDR3 length equals 12 residues. CDR3 nucleotides: TGTGCCAGCCGGAGACAGAAAGATACGCAGTATTTT. Translation gives CASRRQKDTQYF.

This clone was detected only a few times. V gene TRBV15 combines with J gene TRBJ1-1, with a possible D match to TRBD1 (5 bases). The germline V gene encodes CDR1 LNHNV and CDR2 YYDKDF (reference sequence). The CDR3 consists of 14 residues. The ends were cut back, 1 base at V and 4 bases at J, with 10 bases in the middle. As DNA, the CDR3 is TGTGCCACCAGCAGAGGGGGCGGGACCACTGAAGCTTTCTTT. The encoded protein is CATSRGGGTTEAFF. The full variable domain, rest sourced from reference TRBV15 and TRBJ1-1, is DAMVIQNPRYQVTQFGKPVTLSCSQTLNHNVMYWYQQKSSQAPKLLFHYYDKDFNNEADTPDNFQSRRPNTSFCFLDIRSPGLGDTAMYLCATSRGGGTTEAFFGQGTRLTVV.

The chain has TRBV6-1 and TRBJ1-4; no definite D call. V was trimmed by 2 bases and J by 4 bases, leaving 11 bases between them. Germline CDR1 MNHNS, CDR2 SASEGT. This CDR3 is 15 amino acids long. The DNA for the CDR3 is TGTGCCAGCAGTGAACTTGGAGGCGATAATGAAAAACTGTTTTTT. This translates into CASSELGGDNEKLFF.

The rearrangement joins TRBV5-1 to TRBJ2-5, with 9 bases matching TRBD2. This CDR3 comprises 16 residues. In germline, CDR1 is SGHRS, CDR2 YFSETQ. With 0 bases clipped from V and 4 bases from J, the junction kept 7 bases outside the gene matches. The CDR3 region is CASSLDVAGGRETQYF. CDR3 nucleotide sequence: TGCGCCAGCAGCTTGGATGTGGCGGGAGGGAGAGAGACCCAGTACTTC.

Notes on this clone: The sample contains more than one DNA sequence encoding this CDR3. The chain uses TRBV28 and TRBJ1-2, with D tentatively TRBD1 (6 bases). The V end lost 6 bases, the J end lost 1 base, and 9 bases lay between the germline ends. This CDR3 has 13 residues. The V gene's germline CDR1 is MDHEN and CDR2 SYDVKM. CDR3 residues: CASSLQGNYGYTF. The CDR3 coding sequence is TGTGCCAGCAGCTTACAGGGTAACTATGGCTACACCTTC.

V and J are TRBV11-1 and TRBJ2-1, with TRBD2 identical over 10 bases. The CDR3 runs 15 residues. The germline CDR1 and CDR2 sequences are SGHAT and FQDESV (reference sequence). V lost 5 bases, J lost 5 bases, and 6 bases stayed unmatched. The CDR3 bases are TGTGCCAGCAGCGCTGGACTAGCGGAAAACAATGAGCAGTTCTTC. Its protein product is CASSAGLAENNEQFF.

The rearrangement uses TRBV11-2 and TRBJ2-5, with TRBD2 as a possible D gene (6 bases). V gave up 5 bases and J gave up 6 bases, with 19 bases separating them. Looked up from germline, CDR1 is SGHAT and CDR2 is FQNNGV. The CDR3 is 15 amino acids. CDR3 residues: CASSHVGGEGQTQYF. The CDR3 nucleotides are TGTGCCAGCAGCCACGTGGGGGGAGAGGGGCAGACCCAGTACTTC. The full variable domain, its missing parts supplied by reference TRBV11-2 and TRBJ2-5, is EAGVAQSPRYKIIEKRQSVAFWCNPISGHATLYWYQQILGQGPKLLIQFQNNGVVDDSQLPKDRFSAERLKGVDSTLKIQPAKLEDSAVYLCASSHVGGEGQTQYFGPGTRLLVL.

J is TRBJ1-2 and V is TRBV3-1 (or the pseudogene TRBV3-2), with 8 nucleotides matching TRBD1. The germline CDR1 and CDR2 sequences are LGHDT and YNNKEL (reference sequence). CDR3 size: 13 residues. The V and J ends lost 4 bases and 8 bases, in that order; junction bases with no gene match: 6. CDR3 in amino acids: CASSLDREYGYTF. In nucleotides, the CDR3 is TGTGCCAGCAGCCTGGACAGGGAATACGGCTACACCTTC.

The J gene is TRBJ1-5, the V gene TRBV6-6; D not resolved. V lost 0 bases and J 7 bases, leaving 7 bases between the germline ends. The V gene's germline CDR1 is MNHNY and CDR2 SVGAGI (reference sequence). The CDR3 covers 13 residues. The CDR3 DNA sequence: TGTGCCAGCAGTTACTCGGGCACACAGCCCCAGCATTTT. Translating gives CASSYSGTQPQHF.

This clone occurred a few times. V usage is TRBV7-2 and J usage is TRBJ2-2, with TRBD1 as a possible D gene (5 bases). The CDR3 spans 17 residues. Trimming pared 8 bases from V and 1 base from J, leaving 20 bases between. The germline CDR1 and CDR2 sequences are SGHTA and FQGNSA. The CDR3 spells CASPPNMDKLNTGELFF. The DNA for the CDR3 is TGTGCCAGCCCTCCCAATATGGACAAACTGAACACCGGGGAGCTGTTTTTT.

The genes are TRBV2 and TRBJ2-7; 7 bases fit TRBD1. Per the germline V gene, CDR1 is SNHLY and CDR2 is FYNNEI. The V and J ends lost 6 bases and 3 bases, in that order; junction bases with no gene match: 8. The CDR3 sequence is 14 residues long. The CDR3 DNA follows: TGTGCCAGCAGCACCGGGCCAGGGGGCTACGAGCAGTACTTC. This encodes CASSTGPGGYEQYF. The whole variable domain, filled in from reference TRBV2 and TRBJ2-7, reads EPEVTQTPSHQVTQMGQEVILRCVPISNHLYFYWYRQILGQKVEFLVSFYNNEISEKSEIFDDQFSVERPDGSNFTLKIRSTKLEDSAMYFCASSTGPGGYEQYFGPGTRLTVT.

The gene calls are TRBV20-1 and TRBJ2-1; 7 bases are a match to TRBD2. The V gene's germline CDR1 is DFQATT and CDR2 SNEGSKA (reference sequence). Trimming cost V 3 bases and J 9 bases; bases outside gene matches: 14. This CDR3 has 15 amino acids. The CDR3: CSASGGAGEVGEQFF. The CDR3 DNA sequence: TGCAGTGCTAGTGGAGGGGCGGGAGAGGTGGGTGAGCAGTTCTTC.

The genes are TRBV3-1 (or the pseudogene TRBV3-2) and TRBJ2-1, with D possibly TRBD2 on 6 matching bases. Per germline, CDR1 LGHDT and CDR2 YNNKEL (reference sequence). V was pared by 4 bases and J by 10 bases, with 20 bases between. There are 15 residues in the CDR3. The chain's CDR3 is CASSPTREFFGEQFF. The CDR3, as DNA: TGTGCCAGCAGCCCGACTAGGGAATTTTTTGGGGAGCAGTTCTTC.

The rearrangement uses TRBV5-5 and TRBJ2-2; 8 nucleotides align to TRBD1. CDR1 and CDR2 (germline): SGHKS, YYEKEE (reference sequence). Germline trimming cut 4 bases from V and 7 bases from J; bases unmatched to any gene: 12. CDR3 length equals 16 residues. Here the CDR3 DNA reads TGTGCCAGCAGCCCAACGGGCCAGGGGGCCGTCGGGGAGCTGTTTTTT. Its translation: CASSPTGQGAVGELFF.

V gene TRBV7-8 combines with J gene TRBJ2-1; weak D call: TRBD2 (6 bases). V was clipped by 5 bases and J by 8 bases, with 22 bases between them. This CDR3 spans 16 amino acids. Germline CDR1 SGHVS, CDR2 FQNEAQ. CDR3 region: CASSPLGLASGHEQFF. CDR3 nucleotides: TGTGCCAGCAGCCCCCTGGGGCTAGCGTCGGGCCATGAGCAGTTCTTC.